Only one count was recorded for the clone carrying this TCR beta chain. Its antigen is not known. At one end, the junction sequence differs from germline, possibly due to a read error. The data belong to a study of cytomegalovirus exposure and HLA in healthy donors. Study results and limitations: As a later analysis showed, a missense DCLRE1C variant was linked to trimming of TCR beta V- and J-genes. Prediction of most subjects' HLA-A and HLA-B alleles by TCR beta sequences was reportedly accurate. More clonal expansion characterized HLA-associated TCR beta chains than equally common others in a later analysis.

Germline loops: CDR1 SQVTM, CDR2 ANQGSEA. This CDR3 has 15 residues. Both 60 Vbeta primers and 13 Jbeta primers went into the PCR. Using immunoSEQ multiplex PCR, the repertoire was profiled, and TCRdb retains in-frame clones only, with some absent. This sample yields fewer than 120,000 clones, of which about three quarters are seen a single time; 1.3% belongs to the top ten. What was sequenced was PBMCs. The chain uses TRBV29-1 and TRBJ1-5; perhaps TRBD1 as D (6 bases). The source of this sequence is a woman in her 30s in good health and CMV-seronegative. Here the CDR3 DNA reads TGCGGCGTAGGAGAAGGGGGTTCTCGCAATCAGCCCCAGCATTTT. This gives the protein CGVGEGGSRNQPQHF.